The rows below give T cell receptor beta chains drawn from one sample of a study of identical twins. TCRdb reprocessed the 5' RACE reads with MiXCR, giving one entry per CDR3 protein. The sample lists about 690,000 distinct CDR3 sequences, around 5.7% occurring once. The sequenced sample consisted of naive T cells sorted from blood. Receptors were obtained from a man between 18 and 29 years old in good health. CDR3s include the opening cysteine and the closing phenylalanine or tryptophan.

CDR3,V,J
CAISETSGRAVETQYF,TRBV10-3,TRBJ2-5
CASSQVGEDEKLFF,TRBV3-1,TRBJ1-4
CASSLETGLNTEAFF,TRBV5-1,TRBJ1-1
CASSKFGQPLTDTQYF,TRBV5-1,TRBJ2-3
CGPVLAGGRVDEQFF,TRBV20-1,TRBJ2-1
CSVVSRTSNYGYTF,TRBV29-1,TRBJ1-2
CSAREALQPQHF,TRBV20-1,TRBJ1-5
CASSLPRGSTDTQYF,TRBV7-2,TRBJ2-3
CASSFGTSGSFEQFF,TRBV11-2,TRBJ2-1
CASSSGLAEKRSTDTQYF,TRBV11-1,TRBJ2-3
CASSTLAPYSYEQYF,TRBV6-2/TRBV6-3,TRBJ2-7
CAISESGANIQYF,TRBV10-3,TRBJ2-4
CASARAVDEKLFF,TRBV11-2,TRBJ1-4
CASSLVDLAVDEQFF,TRBV7-2,TRBJ2-1